Listed below are T cell receptor beta chains from one sample, sequenced in a study of blood T cell repertoires in COVID-19. Sequenced by immunoSEQ multiplex PCR; TCRdb stores in-frame clones only, minus some. Of approximately 400,000 clones in the sample, 91% were seen once. Input material: PBMCs or T cells enriched from blood (not recorded which). These receptors all come from a woman between 40 and 50 years old who had been exposed to COVID-19. The CDR3 runs from the conserved cysteine through the conserved F or W. A D gene is named only where the DNA matches it firmly. Not all rows give a size; the values are once, few, many and, for expanded clones, a class.

V gene	CDR3 length	clone size	D gene	J gene	CDR3 DNA	CDR3 protein
TRBV7-2	14	few	TRBD1	TRBJ2-7	TGTGCCAGCAGCTTTGGACAGGGGGACTACGAGCAGTACTTC	CASSFGQGDYEQYF
TRBV2	16	.	.	TRBJ1-3	TGTGCCAGCAGCGGGAGGACGCAGTACTCTGGAAACACCATATATTTT	CASSGRTQYSGNTIYF
TRBV28	14	.	.	TRBJ1-1	TGTGCCAGCAGTTTCGGGGGGGTCAACACTGAAGCTTTCTTT	CASSFGGVNTEAFF
TRBV27	15	.	.	TRBJ1-6	TGTGCCAGCAGACCACAGTCCCTCTATAATTCACCCCTCCACTTT	CASRPQSLYNSPLHF
TRBV18	12	.	.	TRBJ2-7	TGTGCCAGCTCACCACGGGGGGACGAGCAGTACTTC	CASSPRGDEQYF
TRBV11-3	16	.	TRBD2	TRBJ2-7	TGTGCCAGCAGCCCTCAGACTAGCGTTCGCTCCTACGAGCAGTACTTC	CASSPQTSVRSYEQYF
TRBV6-1	14	.	TRBD1	TRBJ1-1	TGTGCCAGCAGTGAAGTCGGGACAGGAGGCCTTGCTTTCTTT	CASSEVGTGGLAFF
TRBV6-2/TRBV6-3	16	.	TRBD2	TRBJ2-3	TGTGCCAGCAGTAGAAGCGGGGCCTTCTCCCCAGATACGCAGTATTTT	CASSRSGAFSPDTQYF
TRBV6-1	13	.	.	TRBJ1-1	TGTGCCAGCAGTGAAAGGTTGGAGACGGAAGCTTTCTTT	CASSERLETEAFF
TRBV19	16	once	.	TRBJ1-2	TGTGCCAGTAGCGGAATTACGGGACAATCTGTGTATCGCTACACCTTC	CASSGITGQSVYRYTF
TRBV6-1	16	.	.	TRBJ1-1	TGTGCCAGCAGTGAAAAAGGGGCAGGGACTACGGTGGGGGCTTTCTTT	CASSEKGAGTTVGAFF
TRBV6-5	16	.	TRBD2	TRBJ2-1	TGTGCCAGCAGTTACCAGGTGACTAGCGTCTTTAATGAGCAGTTCTTC	CASSYQVTSVFNEQFF
TRBV28	15	.	TRBD1	TRBJ1-6	TGTGCCAGCAGTTTGACAGGGAGCCATAATTCACCCCTCCACTTT	CASSLTGSHNSPLHF
TRBV28	17	.	TRBD1	TRBJ1-5	TGTGCCAGCAGTTTAACGAGGATCCAGGGGGCTAGTCAGCCCCAGCATTTT	CASSLTRIQGASQPQHF
TRBV24-1	16	.	.	TRBJ1-1	TGTGCCACCAGTGGAACGGTAGGACTAGGTGGCACTGAAGCTTTCTTT	CATSGTVGLGGTEAFF
TRBV28	16	.	.	TRBJ1-4	TGTGCCAGCAGTTCCCGAGGTGCGGCAACTAATGAAAAACTGTTTTTT	CASSSRGAATNEKLFF
TRBV19	15	.	TRBD1	TRBJ2-3	TGTGCCAGTAGTCCGGACAGGGGCCTCACAGATACGCAGTATTTT	CASSPDRGLTDTQYF
TRBV7-8	15	.	TRBD1	TRBJ2-3	TGTGCCAGCAGCCAACGACAGGGATACACAGATACGCAGTATTTT	CASSQRQGYTDTQYF
TRBV5-1	16	.	.	TRBJ1-1	TGCGCCAGCAGCTTGGCCCAGGGCGTAATGAACACTGAAGCTTTCTTT	CASSLAQGVMNTEAFF
TRBV4-1	15	.	.	TRBJ1-1	TGCGCCAGCAGCCAAGAAGGCAGGGCGGCCACTGAAGCTTTCTTT	CASSQEGRAATEAFF